Listed here are 24 T cell receptor beta chains from one sample, sequenced in a study of CD8 T cells in Susac syndrome (dated by TCRdb to between 2019 and 2020). The library was produced with the immunoSEQ multiplex PCR assay. RNA was extracted using the RNeasy kit, and about 0.45 to 1 microgram was reverse transcribed with random hexamers. Using fastp trimming at Q25 and MiXCR clonotype assembly, TCRdb reanalyzed the public sequencing data and kept in-frame beta chains. Here each entry gathers all rows of one CDR3 protein and keeps the most common genes and DNA. The sample table contains 230,000 or so distinct CDR3 sequences; only one count was recorded for nearly 97% of them. The ten biggest clones cover 0.095% of the sample. The sample was CD4+ T cells from PBMCs. The receptors originated from a human donor with multiple sclerosis.

The rearrangement uses TRBV6-2 or TRBV6-3 and TRBJ1-6; 8 bases align to TRBD1. Trimming cost V 4 bases and J 8 bases; bases outside gene matches: 16. Germline CDR1 reads MNHEY; CDR2 reads SVGEGT. The CDR3 has 18 amino acids. This chain's CDR3 is CASSFTLPGTGSDSPLHF. CDR3 coding DNA: TGTGCCAGCAGTTTCACGTTGCCCGGGACAGGCTCGGATTCACCCCTCCACTTT.

This chain joins TRBV5-1 and TRBJ1-2; maybe TRBD1 (5 bases). The length of the CDR3 is 12 residues. Per the germline V gene, CDR1 is SGHRS and CDR2 is YFSETQ. V was trimmed by 7 bases and J by 8 bases, leaving 15 bases between them. CDR3 region: CASSPGLIGYTF. The CDR3 nucleotides read TGCGCCAGCTCCCCGGGACTAATAGGCTACACCTTC.

This rearrangement joins TRBV29-1 to TRBJ2-7, with D unclear. CDR1 and CDR2 from the germline V gene are SQVTM and ANQGSEA. The CDR3 length is 14 residues. The V end lost 4 bases, the J end lost 2 bases, and 15 bases lay between the germline ends. CDR3 amino acids: CSVGYSLSAYEQYF. CDR3 in DNA: TGCAGCGTTGGCTACAGCCTCAGCGCCTACGAGCAGTACTTC.

The rearrangement uses TRBV3-1 and TRBJ2-1; 9 nucleotides match TRBD1. The CDR3 runs to 15 residues. Germline trimming cut 3 bases from V and 7 bases from J; bases unmatched to any gene: 7. The germline V gene encodes CDR1 LGHDT and CDR2 YNNKEL (reference sequence). The CDR3 reads CASSQGQGGQNEQFF. Here the CDR3 DNA reads TGTGCCAGCAGCCAGGGACAGGGAGGTCAAAATGAGCAGTTCTTC.

V gene TRBV27 combines with J gene TRBJ2-7; 11 positions match TRBD2. Germline V gives CDR1 MNHEY, CDR2 SMNVEV (reference sequence). The CDR3 totals 17 residues. J was trimmed by 1 base and V by 2 bases; bases with no gene match: 7. The CDR3 sequence: CASSLRGRLAGSYEQYF. The CDR3 coding sequence is TGTGCCAGCAGTTTAAGGGGCCGACTAGCGGGATCCTACGAGCAGTACTTC.

V is TRBV20-1 and J is TRBJ2-1; maybe TRBD2 (6 bases). The CDR3 sequence is 14 residues long. The germline gives CDR1 DFQATT, CDR2 SNEGSKA (reference sequence). The germline V and J ends were trimmed by 1 base and 0 bases, with 7 bases remaining between them. The CDR3, as DNA: TGCAGTGCTAGAGGGGACTTCTCCTACAATGAGCAGTTCTTC. Encoded protein: CSARGDFSYNEQFF.

This chain uses TRBV20-1 with TRBJ2-1; the match to TRBD2 covers 8 bases. Losses at the gene ends were 8 bases for V and 0 bases for J; bases not matched to a gene: 6. The CDR3 has 14 residues. The germline CDR1 and CDR2 sequences are DFQATT and SNEGSKA (reference sequence). The chain's CDR3 is CSYLTSGSYNEQFF. The CDR3 nucleotides read TGCAGTTACCTAACTAGCGGCTCCTACAATGAGCAGTTCTTC.

The chain has TRBV20-1 and TRBJ2-3; no reliable D call. The V gene lost 3 bases and the J gene lost 4 bases, with 17 bases spanning the gap. The germline V gene encodes CDR1 DFQATT and CDR2 SNEGSKA (reference sequence). CDR3 size: 15 residues. The CDR3 spells CSASPVAGLSDTQYF. Here the CDR3 DNA reads TGCAGTGCTAGTCCGGTAGCCGGTCTCTCAGATACGCAGTATTTT.

The DNA for the CDR3 is TGTGCCAGCAGCGTAGCTTTCACAACCGACTACGAGCAGTACTTC. Translating it yields CASSVAFTTDYEQYF. This rearrangement joins TRBV9 to TRBJ2-7; D call uncertain. V was shortened by 0 bases and J by 3 bases, with 13 bases between the two germline ends. Per the germline V gene, CDR1 is SGDLS and CDR2 is YYNGEE. The CDR3 is 15 residues long.

The chain couples TRBV18 to TRBJ2-3; D might be TRBD2 (6 bases). This CDR3 comprises 15 residues. Trimming cost V 3 bases and J 0 bases, with 10 bases left between them. Germline CDR1 and CDR2: KGHSH and LQKENI. Here the CDR3 reads CASSPRRGSTDTQYF. DNA for the CDR3: TGTGCCAGCTCACCTCGGCGGGGAAGCACAGATACGCAGTATTTT. The full variable domain, with the rest looked up from reference TRBV18 and TRBJ2-3, is NAGVMQNPRHLVRRRGQEARLRCSPMKGHSHVYWYRQLPEEGLKFMVYLQKENIIDESGMPKERFSAEFPKEGPSILRIQQVVRGDSAAYFCASSPRRGSTDTQYFGPGTRLTVL.

The chain has TRBV7-3 and TRBJ2-7; D gene uncertain. The CDR3 sequence is 13 residues long. Trimming pared 2 bases from V and 5 bases from J, leaving 10 bases between. The V gene's germline CDR1 is SGHTA and CDR2 FQGTGA. The CDR3 spells CASSLYGSDEQYF. The CDR3 DNA sequence: TGTGCCAGCAGCTTATATGGGTCGGACGAGCAGTACTTC.

This chain connects TRBV20-1 to TRBJ2-7; D could derive from TRBD1 or TRBD2 (5 bases each). V was cut by 1 base and J by 4 bases, with 17 bases left in between. Germline loops: CDR1 DFQATT, CDR2 SNEGSKA (reference sequence). The CDR3 contains 15 residues. The CDR3 spells CSARGDGRMRYEQYF. The CDR3 bases are TGCAGTGCTAGAGGGGACGGAAGGATGAGATACGAGCAGTACTTC.

V usage is TRBV27 and J usage is TRBJ2-3; TRBD1 is a possible D gene (5 bases). Germline CDR1 is MNHEY and CDR2 is SMNVEV (reference sequence). This CDR3 spans 13 amino acids. Trimming cost V 3 bases and J 6 bases, with 10 bases left between them. In DNA form, the CDR3 reads TGTGCCAGCAGTTTCCAGGGATTTGATACGCAGTATTTT. This encodes CASSFQGFDTQYF.

The V and J genes are TRBV7-9 and TRBJ1-6; no reliable D call. This CDR3 comprises 13 residues. V lost 1 base and J lost 8, with 6 bases in between. Germline V gives CDR1 SEHNR, CDR2 FQNEAQ (reference sequence). CDR3 nucleotide sequence: TGTGCCAGCAGCTTAGATCAGGATTCACCCCTCCACTTT. Amino acids: CASSLDQDSPLHF.

V usage is TRBV20-1 and J usage is TRBJ1-5; D is perhaps TRBD1 (5 bases). The CDR3 has 15 residues. CDR1 and CDR2 from the germline V gene are DFQATT and SNEGSKA (reference sequence). V shed 0 bases and J shed 4 bases, with 13 bases lying between them. The CDR3 here is CSAREYGTGNQPQHF. The CDR3 nucleotides are TGCAGTGCTAGAGAATATGGGACGGGGAATCAGCCCCAGCATTTT.

The V and J genes are TRBV23-1 and TRBJ1-5, with D uncertain. TRBV23-1 counts as an open reading frame of uncertain function. Trimming left V 11 bases short and J 10 bases short, with 9 bases between. The CDR3 is 9 amino acids. Written as DNA, the CDR3 is TGCGCCTCGATGAGACCCCAGCATTTT. Protein product: CASMRPQHF.

The chain employs TRBV3-1 and TRBJ1-1; TRBD1 is a possible D gene (5 bases). Looked up from germline, CDR1 is LGHDT and CDR2 is YNNKEL (reference sequence). The V end lost 4 bases, the J end lost 6 bases, and 12 bases lay between the germline ends. This CDR3 has 13 residues. In DNA form, the CDR3 reads TGTGCCAGCAGCCCCGGCGGGACCGCTGAAGCTTTCTTT. The encoded protein is CASSPGGTAEAFF.

The genes are TRBV30 and TRBJ2-7, with 8 positions matching TRBD1. The CDR3 loop spans 13 amino acids. Looked up from germline, CDR1 is GTSNPN and CDR2 is SVGIG (reference sequence). The junction had 2 bases not matched to a gene; V was cut back by 1 base and J by 3 bases. CDR3 DNA sequence: TGTGCCTGGAGTGGGGGACAGGACTACGAGCAGTACTTC. This sequence encodes CAWSGGQDYEQYF.

The rearrangement uses TRBV11-3 and TRBJ1-2; the D is unclear. Per germline, CDR1 SGHNT and CDR2 YENEEA. V lost 5 bases and J 2 bases, leaving 12 bases between the germline ends. The CDR3 totals 14 residues. The CDR3 is CASSPPFWNYGYTF. The CDR3 DNA follows: TGTGCCAGCAGCCCCCCATTTTGGAACTATGGCTACACCTTC.

The chain recombines TRBV12-3 or TRBV12-4 with TRBJ1-2; no clear D gene. The CDR3 is made up of 13 amino acids. Between the trimmed V and J ends, which lost 0 bases and 8 bases, there was a span of 10 bases. Here the CDR3 DNA reads TGTGCCAGCAGTTTAGCCCACGCTCGCGGCTACACCTTC. Protein product: CASSLAHARGYTF.

The chain recombines TRBV2 with TRBJ1-5; unclear D gene. The ends were cut back, 6 bases at V and 4 bases at J, with 13 bases in the middle. CDR1 is SNHLY, CDR2 FYNNEI, per germline. The CDR3 contains 14 residues. For the CDR3, the DNA is TGTGCCAGCAGCCAAGGTTTTTCGAATCAGCCCCAGCATTTT. It specifies CASSQGFSNQPQHF.

The chain recombines TRBV5-1 with TRBJ2-7, with 7 positions matching TRBD2. V shed 3 bases, J shed 1 base, and the junction held 10 bases outside the gene matches. Per germline, CDR1 SGHRS and CDR2 YFSETQ. The CDR3 consists of 16 residues. CDR3: CASSSFSRGDSYEQYF. The CDR3 DNA reads as TGCGCCAGCAGCTCATTTTCACGGGGGGATTCCTACGAGCAGTACTTC.

On this clonotype: One end of the junction fails to match germline, which may point to a read error. The chain uses TRBV20-1 and TRBJ2-2; TRBD2 is a possible D gene (5 bases). Germline assignment: CDR1 DFQATT and CDR2 SNEGSKA (reference sequence). The CDR3 runs to 13 residues. The CDR3 loop is CSARAGDTGELFF. CDR3 bases: TGCAGTGCGAGAGCCGGGGACACCGGGGAGCTGTTTTTT.

This rearrangement joins TRBV20-1 to TRBJ2-1; D is undetermined. There are 11 residues in the CDR3. The germline CDR1 and CDR2 sequences are DFQATT and SNEGSKA (reference sequence). CDR3 bases: TGCAGCGCCACTAACCACAATGAGCAGTTCTTC. Protein product: CSATNHNEQFF.